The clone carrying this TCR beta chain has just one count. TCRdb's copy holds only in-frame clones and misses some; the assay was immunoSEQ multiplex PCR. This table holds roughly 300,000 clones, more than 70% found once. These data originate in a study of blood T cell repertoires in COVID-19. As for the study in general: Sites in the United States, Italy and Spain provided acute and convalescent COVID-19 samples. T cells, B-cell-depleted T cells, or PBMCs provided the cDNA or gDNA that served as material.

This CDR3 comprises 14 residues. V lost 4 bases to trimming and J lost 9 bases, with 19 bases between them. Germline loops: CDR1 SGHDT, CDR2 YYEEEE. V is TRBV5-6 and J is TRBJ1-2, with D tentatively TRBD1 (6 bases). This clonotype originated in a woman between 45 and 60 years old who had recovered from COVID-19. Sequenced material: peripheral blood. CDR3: CASSLNRVVFSYTF. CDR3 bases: TGTGCCAGCAGCCTAAACAGGGTAGTGTTTAGCTACACCTTC.